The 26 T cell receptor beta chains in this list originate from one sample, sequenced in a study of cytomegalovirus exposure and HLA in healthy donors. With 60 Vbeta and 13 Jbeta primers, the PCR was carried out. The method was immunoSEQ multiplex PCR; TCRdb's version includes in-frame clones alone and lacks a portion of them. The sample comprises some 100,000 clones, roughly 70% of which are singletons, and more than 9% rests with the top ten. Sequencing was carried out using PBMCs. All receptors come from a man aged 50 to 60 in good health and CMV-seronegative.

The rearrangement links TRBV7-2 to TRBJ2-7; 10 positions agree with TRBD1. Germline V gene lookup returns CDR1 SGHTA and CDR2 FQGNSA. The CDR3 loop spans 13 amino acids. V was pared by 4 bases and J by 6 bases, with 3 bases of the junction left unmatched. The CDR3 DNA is TGTGCCAGCAGCTACCGGGACAGGGGCGAGCAGTACTTC. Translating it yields CASSYRDRGEQYF.

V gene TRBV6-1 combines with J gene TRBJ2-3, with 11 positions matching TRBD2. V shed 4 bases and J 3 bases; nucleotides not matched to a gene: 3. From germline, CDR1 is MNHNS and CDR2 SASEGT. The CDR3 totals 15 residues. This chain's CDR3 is CASSGASGRTDTQYF. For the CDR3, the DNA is TGTGCCAGCAGTGGGGCTAGCGGGAGGACAGATACGCAGTATTTT.

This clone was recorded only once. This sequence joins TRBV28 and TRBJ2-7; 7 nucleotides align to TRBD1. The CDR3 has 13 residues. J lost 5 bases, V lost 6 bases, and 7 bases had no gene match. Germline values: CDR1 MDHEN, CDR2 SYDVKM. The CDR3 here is CASSRQGWNEQYF. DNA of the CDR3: TGTGCCAGCAGCCGACAGGGTTGGAACGAGCAGTACTTC.

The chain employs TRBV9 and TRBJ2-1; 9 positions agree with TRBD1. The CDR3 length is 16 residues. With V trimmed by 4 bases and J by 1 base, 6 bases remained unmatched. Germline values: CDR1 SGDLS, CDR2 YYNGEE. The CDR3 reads CASSNRGQGSYNEQFF. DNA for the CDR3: TGTGCCAGCAGCAACAGGGGGCAGGGATCCTACAATGAGCAGTTCTTC.

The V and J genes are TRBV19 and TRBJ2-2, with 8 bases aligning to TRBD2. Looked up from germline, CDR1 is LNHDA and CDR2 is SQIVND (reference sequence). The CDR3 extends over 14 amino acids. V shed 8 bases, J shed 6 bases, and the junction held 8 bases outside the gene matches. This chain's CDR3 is CASLAGSVAGELFF. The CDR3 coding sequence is TGTGCCAGTTTAGCGGGGAGTGTCGCCGGGGAGCTGTTTTTT. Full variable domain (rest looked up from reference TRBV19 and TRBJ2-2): DGGITQSPKYLFRKEGQNVTLSCEQNLNHDAMYWYRQDPGQGLRLIYYSQIVNDFQKGDIAEGYSVSREKKESFPLTVTSAQKNPTAFYLCASLAGSVAGELFFGEGSRLTVL.

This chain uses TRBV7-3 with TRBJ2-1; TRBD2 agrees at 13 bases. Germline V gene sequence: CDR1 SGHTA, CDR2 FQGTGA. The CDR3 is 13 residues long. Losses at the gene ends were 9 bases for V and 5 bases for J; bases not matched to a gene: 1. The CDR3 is CASGLAGDNEQFF. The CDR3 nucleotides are TGTGCCAGTGGACTAGCGGGAGACAATGAGCAGTTCTTC.

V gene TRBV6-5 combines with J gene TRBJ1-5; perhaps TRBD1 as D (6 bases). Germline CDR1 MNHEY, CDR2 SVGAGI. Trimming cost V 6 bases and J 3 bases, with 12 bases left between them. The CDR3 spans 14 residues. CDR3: CASSRTGYNQPQHF. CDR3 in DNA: TGTGCCAGCAGCCGAACAGGGTACAATCAGCCCCAGCATTTT.

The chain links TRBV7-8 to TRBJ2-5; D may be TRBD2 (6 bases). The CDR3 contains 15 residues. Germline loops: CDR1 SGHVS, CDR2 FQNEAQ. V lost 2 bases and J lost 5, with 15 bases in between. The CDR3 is CASSLPEGTGETQYF. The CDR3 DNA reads TGTGCCAGCAGCTTACCGGAGGGCACGGGGGAGACCCAGTACTTC.

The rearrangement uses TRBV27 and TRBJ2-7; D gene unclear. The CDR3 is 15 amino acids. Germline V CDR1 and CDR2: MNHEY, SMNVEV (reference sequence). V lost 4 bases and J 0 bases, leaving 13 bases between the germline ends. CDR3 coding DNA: TGTGCCAGCAGTTCCTCACACTATAACTCCTACGAGCAGTACTTC. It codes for CASSSSHYNSYEQYF.

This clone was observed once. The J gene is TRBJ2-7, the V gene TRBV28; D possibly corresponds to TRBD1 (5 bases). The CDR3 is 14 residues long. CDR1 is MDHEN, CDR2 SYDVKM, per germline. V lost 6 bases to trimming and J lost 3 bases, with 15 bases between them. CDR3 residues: CASREPDRVYEQYF. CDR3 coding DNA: TGTGCCAGCAGGGAACCCGACAGAGTCTACGAGCAGTACTTC.

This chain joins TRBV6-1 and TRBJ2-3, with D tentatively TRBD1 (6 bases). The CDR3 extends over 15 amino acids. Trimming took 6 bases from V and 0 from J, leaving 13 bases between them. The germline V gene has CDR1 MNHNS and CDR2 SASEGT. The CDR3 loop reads CASRSRDTSTDTQYF. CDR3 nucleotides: TGTGCCAGCAGATCCCGGGACACCAGCACAGATACGCAGTATTTT.

CDR3 coding DNA: TGTGCCAGCAGCTTAGGGGCGACAGGGGGAGGCTACACCTTC. This encodes CASSLGATGGGYTF. The V gene is TRBV7-9, the J gene TRBJ1-2, with TRBD1 matching 9 bases. From germline, CDR1 is SEHNR and CDR2 FQNEAQ (reference sequence). This CDR3 contains 14 residues. Losses at the gene ends were 1 base for V and 8 bases for J; bases not matched to a gene: 5.

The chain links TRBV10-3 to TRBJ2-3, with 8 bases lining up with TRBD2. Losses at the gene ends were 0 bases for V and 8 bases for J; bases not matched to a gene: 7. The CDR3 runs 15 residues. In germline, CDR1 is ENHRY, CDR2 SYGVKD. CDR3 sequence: CAISESPSGSGTQYF. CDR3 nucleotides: TGTGCCATCAGTGAGTCCCCTAGCGGGTCGGGTACGCAGTATTTT.

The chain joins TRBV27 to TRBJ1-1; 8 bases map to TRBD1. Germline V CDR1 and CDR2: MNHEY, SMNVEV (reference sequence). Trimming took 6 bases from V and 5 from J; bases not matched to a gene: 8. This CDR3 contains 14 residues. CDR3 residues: CASSHQGARTEAFF. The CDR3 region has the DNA TGTGCCAGCAGCCACCAGGGGGCGCGAACTGAAGCTTTCTTT.

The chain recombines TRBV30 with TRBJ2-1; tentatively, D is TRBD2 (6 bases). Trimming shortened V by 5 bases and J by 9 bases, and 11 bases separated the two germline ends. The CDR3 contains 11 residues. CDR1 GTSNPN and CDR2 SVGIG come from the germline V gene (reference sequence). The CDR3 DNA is TGTGCCTGGGGTCAAGCGGGTGAGCAGTTCTTC. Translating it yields CAWGQAGEQFF.

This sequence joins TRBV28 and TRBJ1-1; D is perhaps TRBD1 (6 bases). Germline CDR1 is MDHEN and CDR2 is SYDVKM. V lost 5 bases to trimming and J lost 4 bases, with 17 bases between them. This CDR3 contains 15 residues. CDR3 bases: TGTGCCAGCAGTCCCCATACAGGGATGGGCACTGAAGCTTTCTTT. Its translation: CASSPHTGMGTEAFF.

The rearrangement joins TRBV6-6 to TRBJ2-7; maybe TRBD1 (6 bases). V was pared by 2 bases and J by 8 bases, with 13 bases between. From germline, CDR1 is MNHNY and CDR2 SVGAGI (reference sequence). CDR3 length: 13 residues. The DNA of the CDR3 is TGTGCCAGCAGTTACGCAGGGGAAATGCAGCAGTACTTC. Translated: CASSYAGEMQQYF.

The CDR3 bases are TGTGCCAGCACCAAGCGAGGGACAGTAGGTGAAAAACTGTTTTTT. Residues: CASTKRGTVGEKLFF. The V gene is TRBV9, the J gene TRBJ1-4, with 7 bases fitting TRBD1. This CDR3 comprises 15 residues. The V and J ends lost 6 bases and 7 bases, in that order; junction bases with no gene match: 12. Germline lookup yields CDR1 SGDLS and CDR2 YYNGEE.

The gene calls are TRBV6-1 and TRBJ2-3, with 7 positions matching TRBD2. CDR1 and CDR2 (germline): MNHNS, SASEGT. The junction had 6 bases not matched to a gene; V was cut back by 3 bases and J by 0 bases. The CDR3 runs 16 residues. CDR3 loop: CASSDMRGGSTDTQYF. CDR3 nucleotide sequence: TGTGCCAGCAGTGATATGAGGGGAGGGAGCACAGATACGCAGTATTTT.

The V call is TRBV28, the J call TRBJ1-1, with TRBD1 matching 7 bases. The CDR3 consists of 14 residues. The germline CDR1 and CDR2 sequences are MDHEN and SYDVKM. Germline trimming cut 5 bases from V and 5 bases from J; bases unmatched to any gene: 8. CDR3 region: CASSTSGGRTEAFF. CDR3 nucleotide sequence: TGTGCCAGCAGTACCTCAGGGGGTCGGACTGAAGCTTTCTTT.

The CDR3 nucleotides are TGTGCCGCTAGCGCAGGGCGGGCGAACACTGAAGCTTTCTTT. Its protein is CAASAGRANTEAFF. The V call is TRBV28, the J call TRBJ1-1, with D tentatively TRBD1 (5 bases). CDR1 and CDR2 from the germline V gene are MDHEN and SYDVKM. The ends were cut back, 11 bases at V and 1 base at J, with 17 bases in the middle. The length of the CDR3 is 14 residues.

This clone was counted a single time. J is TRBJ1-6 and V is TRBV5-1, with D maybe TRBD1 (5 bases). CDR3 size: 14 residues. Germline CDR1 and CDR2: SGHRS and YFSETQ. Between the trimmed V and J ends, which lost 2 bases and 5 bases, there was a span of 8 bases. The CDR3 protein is CASSLGRDNSPLHF. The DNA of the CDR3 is TGCGCCAGCAGCTTAGGCAGGGATAATTCACCCCTCCACTTT.

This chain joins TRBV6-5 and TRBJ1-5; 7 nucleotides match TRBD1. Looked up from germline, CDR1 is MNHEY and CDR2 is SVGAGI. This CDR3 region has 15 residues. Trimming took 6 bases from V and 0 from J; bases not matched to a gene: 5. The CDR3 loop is CASRPTGPSNQPQHF. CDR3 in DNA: TGTGCCAGCAGGCCGACAGGGCCTAGCAATCAGCCCCAGCATTTT.

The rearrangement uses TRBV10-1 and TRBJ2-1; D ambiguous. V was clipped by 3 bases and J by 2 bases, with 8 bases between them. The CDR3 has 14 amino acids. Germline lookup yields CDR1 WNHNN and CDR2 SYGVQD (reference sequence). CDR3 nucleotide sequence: TGCGCCAGCAGTGACCAGCTAGCCTACAATGAGCAGTTCTTC. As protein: CASSDQLAYNEQFF.

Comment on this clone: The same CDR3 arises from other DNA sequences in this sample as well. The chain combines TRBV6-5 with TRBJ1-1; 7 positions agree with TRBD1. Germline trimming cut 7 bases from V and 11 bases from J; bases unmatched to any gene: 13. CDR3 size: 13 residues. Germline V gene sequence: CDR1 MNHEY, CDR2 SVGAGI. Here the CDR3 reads CASNLEGQSVAFF. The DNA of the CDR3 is TGTGCCAGCAATCTTGAGGGACAGTCGGTGGCTTTCTTT.

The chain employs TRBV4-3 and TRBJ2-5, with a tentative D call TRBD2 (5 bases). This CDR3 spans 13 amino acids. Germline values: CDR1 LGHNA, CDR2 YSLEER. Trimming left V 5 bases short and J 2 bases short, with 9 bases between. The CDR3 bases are TGCGCCAGCAGCGTTCAGCGGCAAGAGACCCAGTACTTC. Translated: CASSVQRQETQYF.